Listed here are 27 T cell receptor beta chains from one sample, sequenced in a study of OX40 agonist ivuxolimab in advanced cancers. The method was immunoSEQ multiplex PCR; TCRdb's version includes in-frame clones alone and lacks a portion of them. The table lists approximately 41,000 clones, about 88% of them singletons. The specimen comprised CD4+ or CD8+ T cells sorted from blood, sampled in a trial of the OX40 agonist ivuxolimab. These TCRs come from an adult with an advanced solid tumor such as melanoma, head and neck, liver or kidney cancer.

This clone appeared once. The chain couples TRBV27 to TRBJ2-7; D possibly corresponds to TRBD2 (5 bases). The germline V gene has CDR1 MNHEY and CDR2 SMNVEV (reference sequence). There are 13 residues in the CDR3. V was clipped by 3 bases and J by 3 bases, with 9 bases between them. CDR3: CASSFRGNYEQYF. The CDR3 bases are TGTGCCAGCAGTTTCCGGGGAAACTACGAGCAGTACTTC.

The CDR3 protein is CASSLDTSGGADTQYF. The CDR3 nucleotides are TGTGCCAGCAGCTTAGATACTAGCGGGGGGGCAGATACGCAGTATTTT. This chain links TRBV11-2 with TRBJ2-3; TRBD2 matches at 13 bases. Trimming removed 0 bases from V and 4 bases from J; junction bases left unmatched: 1. This CDR3 comprises 16 residues. The germline gives CDR1 SGHAT, CDR2 FQNNGV.

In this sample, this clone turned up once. The chain's CDR3 is CASSAYQGALDTDTQYF. The CDR3 region has the DNA TGTGCCAGCAGCGCATATCAGGGGGCCCTAGACACAGATACGCAGTATTTT. The chain joins TRBV9 to TRBJ2-3, with TRBD1 matching 8 bases. The CDR3 has 17 residues. J was trimmed by 2 bases and V by 3 bases; bases with no gene match: 11. Germline CDR1 reads SGDLS; CDR2 reads YYNGEE.

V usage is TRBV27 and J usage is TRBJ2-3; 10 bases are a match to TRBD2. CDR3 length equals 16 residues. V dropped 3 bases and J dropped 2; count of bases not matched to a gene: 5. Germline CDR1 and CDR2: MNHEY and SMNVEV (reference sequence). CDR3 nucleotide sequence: TGTGCCAGCAGTTTTCTAGCGGGGGAGCTCACAGATACGCAGTATTTT. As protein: CASSFLAGELTDTQYF.

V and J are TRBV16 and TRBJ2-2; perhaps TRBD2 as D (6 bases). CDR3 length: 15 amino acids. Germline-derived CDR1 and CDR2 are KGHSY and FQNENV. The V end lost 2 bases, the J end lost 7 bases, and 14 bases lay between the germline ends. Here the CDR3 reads CASSQVRTTRGELFF. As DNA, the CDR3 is TGTGCCAGCAGCCAAGTGAGGACTACTCGCGGGGAGCTGTTTTTT.

The CDR3 loop is CASSFSSGPYEQYF. DNA of the CDR3: TGCGCCAGCAGCTTTTCTAGCGGTCCCTACGAGCAGTACTTC. The chain recombines TRBV5-1 with TRBJ2-7; 7 bases align to TRBD2. V lost 2 bases to trimming and J lost 2 bases; unmatched junction nucleotides: 4. The germline CDR1 and CDR2 sequences are SGHRS and YFSETQ. The CDR3 runs 14 residues.

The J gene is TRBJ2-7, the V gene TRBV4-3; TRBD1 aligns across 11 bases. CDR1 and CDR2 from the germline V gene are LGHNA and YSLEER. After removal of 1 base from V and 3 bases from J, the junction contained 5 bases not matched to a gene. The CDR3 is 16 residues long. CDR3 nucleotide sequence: TGCGCCAGCAGCCAAGCCGGGACAGGGGGGTACTACGAGCAGTACTTC. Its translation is CASSQAGTGGYYEQYF.

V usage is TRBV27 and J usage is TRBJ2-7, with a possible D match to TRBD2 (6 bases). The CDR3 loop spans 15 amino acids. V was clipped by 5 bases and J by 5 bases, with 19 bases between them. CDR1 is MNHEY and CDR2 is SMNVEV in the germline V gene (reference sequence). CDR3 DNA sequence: TGTGCCAGCAGTCCCTCCTGGGGGGATGTGGACGAGCAGTACTTC. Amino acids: CASSPSWGDVDEQYF.

The CDR3 DNA follows: TGCGCCAGCAGCCCGGGACAGGGTCACACCGGGGAGCTGTTTTTT. Translating it yields CASSPGQGHTGELFF. The chain carries TRBV5-1 and TRBJ2-2; 9 bases are a match to TRBD1. V was clipped by 4 bases and J by 3 bases; unmatched bases: 4. Germline-derived CDR1 and CDR2 are SGHRS and YFSETQ. The CDR3 is 15 residues long.

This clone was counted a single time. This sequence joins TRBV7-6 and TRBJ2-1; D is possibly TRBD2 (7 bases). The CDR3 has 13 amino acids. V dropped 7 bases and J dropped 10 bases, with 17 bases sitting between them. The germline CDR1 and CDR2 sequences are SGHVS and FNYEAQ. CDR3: CASKGGGQGEQFF. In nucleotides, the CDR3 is TGTGCCAGCAAAGGCGGGGGCCAAGGCGAGCAGTTCTTC.

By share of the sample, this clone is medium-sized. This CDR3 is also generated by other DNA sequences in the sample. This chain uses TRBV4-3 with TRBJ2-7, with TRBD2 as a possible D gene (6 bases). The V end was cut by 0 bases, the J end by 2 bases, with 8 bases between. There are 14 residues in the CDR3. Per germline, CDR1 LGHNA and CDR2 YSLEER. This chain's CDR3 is CASSQERGTYEQYF. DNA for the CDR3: TGCGCCAGCAGCCAAGAGCGGGGTACCTACGAGCAGTACTTC.

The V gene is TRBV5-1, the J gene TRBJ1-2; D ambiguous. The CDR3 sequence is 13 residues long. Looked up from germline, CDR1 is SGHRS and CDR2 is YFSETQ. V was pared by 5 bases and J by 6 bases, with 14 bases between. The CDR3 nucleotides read TGCGCCAGCAGGGGAGGTTATGTGGATGGCTACACCTTC. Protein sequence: CASRGGYVDGYTF. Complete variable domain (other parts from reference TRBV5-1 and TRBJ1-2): KAGVTQTPRYLIKTRGQQVTLSCSPISGHRSVSWYQQTPGQGLQFLFEYFSETQRNKGNFPGRFSGRQFSNSRSEMNVSTLELGDSALYLCASRGGYVDGYTFGSGTRLTVV.

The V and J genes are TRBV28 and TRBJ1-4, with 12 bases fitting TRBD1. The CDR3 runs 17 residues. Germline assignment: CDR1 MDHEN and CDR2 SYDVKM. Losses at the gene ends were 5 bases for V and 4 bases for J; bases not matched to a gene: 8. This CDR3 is CASSLQGQGALNEKLFF. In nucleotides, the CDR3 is TGTGCCAGCAGTCTCCAGGGACAGGGGGCTCTTAATGAAAAACTGTTTTTT.

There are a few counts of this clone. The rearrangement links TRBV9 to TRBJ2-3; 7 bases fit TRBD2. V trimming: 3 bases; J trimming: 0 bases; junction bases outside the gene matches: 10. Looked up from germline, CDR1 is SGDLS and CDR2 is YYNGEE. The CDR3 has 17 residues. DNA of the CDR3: TGTGCCAGCAGCGCGACGACTAGCTGGGCTAGCACAGATACGCAGTATTTT. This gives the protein CASSATTSWASTDTQYF.

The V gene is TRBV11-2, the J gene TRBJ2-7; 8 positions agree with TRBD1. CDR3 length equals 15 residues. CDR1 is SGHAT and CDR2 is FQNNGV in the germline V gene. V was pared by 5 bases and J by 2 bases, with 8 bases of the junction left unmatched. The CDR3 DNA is TGTGCCAGCAGCCTGGTAGACAGGGGAACCTACGAGCAGTACTTC. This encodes CASSLVDRGTYEQYF.

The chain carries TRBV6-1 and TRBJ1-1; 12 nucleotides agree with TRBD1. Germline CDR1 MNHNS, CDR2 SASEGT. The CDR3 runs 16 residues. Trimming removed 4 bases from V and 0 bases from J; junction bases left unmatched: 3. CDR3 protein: CASSGGQGAVNTEAFF. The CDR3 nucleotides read TGTGCCAGCAGTGGGGGACAGGGGGCAGTGAACACTGAAGCTTTCTTT.

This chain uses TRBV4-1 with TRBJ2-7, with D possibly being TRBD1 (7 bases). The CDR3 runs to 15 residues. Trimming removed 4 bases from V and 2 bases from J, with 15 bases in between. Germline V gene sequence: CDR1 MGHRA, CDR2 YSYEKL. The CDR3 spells CASSPDPGGTYEQYF. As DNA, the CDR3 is TGCGCCAGCAGCCCCGACCCAGGGGGGACCTACGAGCAGTACTTC.

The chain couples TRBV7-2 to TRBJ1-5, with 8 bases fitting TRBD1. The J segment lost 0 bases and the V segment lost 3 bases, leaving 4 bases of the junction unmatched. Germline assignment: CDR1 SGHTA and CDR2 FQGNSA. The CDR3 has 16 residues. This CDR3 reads CASSFDRGGSNQPQHF. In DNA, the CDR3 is TGTGCCAGCAGCTTTGACAGGGGCGGTAGCAATCAGCCCCAGCATTTT.

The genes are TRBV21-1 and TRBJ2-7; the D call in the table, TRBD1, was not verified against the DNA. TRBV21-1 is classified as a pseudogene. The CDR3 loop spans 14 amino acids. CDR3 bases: TGTGCCAGCAGCACTACCGGGACAGGGGAAGAGCAGTACTTC. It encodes CASSTTGTGEEQYF.

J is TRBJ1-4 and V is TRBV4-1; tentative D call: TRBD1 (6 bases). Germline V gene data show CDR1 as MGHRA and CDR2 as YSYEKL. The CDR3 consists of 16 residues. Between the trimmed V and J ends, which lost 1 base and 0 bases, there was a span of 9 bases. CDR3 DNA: TGCGCCAGCAGCCAAGGATACAGGGCAACTAATGAAAAACTGTTTTTT. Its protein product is CASSQGYRATNEKLFF.

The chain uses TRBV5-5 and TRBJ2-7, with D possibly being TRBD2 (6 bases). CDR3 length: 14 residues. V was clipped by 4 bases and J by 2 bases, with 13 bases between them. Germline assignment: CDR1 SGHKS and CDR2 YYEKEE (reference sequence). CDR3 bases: TGTGCCAGCAGCGGGGGAGGAACCCCCTACGAGCAGTACTTC. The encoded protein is CASSGGGTPYEQYF.

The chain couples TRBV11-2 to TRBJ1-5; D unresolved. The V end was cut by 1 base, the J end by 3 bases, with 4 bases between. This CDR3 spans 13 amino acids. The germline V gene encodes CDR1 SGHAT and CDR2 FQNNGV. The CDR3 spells CASSLGFNQPQHF. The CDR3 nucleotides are TGTGCCAGCAGCTTAGGCTTCAATCAGCCCCAGCATTTT.

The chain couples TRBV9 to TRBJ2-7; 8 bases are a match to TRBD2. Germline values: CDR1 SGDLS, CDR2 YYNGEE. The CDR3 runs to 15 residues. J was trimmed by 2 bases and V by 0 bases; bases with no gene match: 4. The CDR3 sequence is CASSVEGGGTYEQYF. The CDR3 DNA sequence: TGTGCCAGCAGCGTAGAAGGCGGGGGGACCTACGAGCAGTACTTC. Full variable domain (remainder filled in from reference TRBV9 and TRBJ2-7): DSGVTQTPKHLITATGQRVTLRCSPRSGDLSVYWYQQSLDQGLQFLIQYYNGEERAKGNILERFSAQQFPDLHSELNLSSLELGDSALYFCASSVEGGGTYEQYFGPGTRLTVT.

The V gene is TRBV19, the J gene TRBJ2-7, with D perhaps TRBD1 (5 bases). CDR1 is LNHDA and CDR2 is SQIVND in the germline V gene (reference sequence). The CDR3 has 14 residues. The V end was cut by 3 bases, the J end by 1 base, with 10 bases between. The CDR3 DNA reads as TGTGCCAGTAGTATCATTGACAGATCCTACGAGCAGTACTTC. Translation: CASSIIDRSYEQYF.

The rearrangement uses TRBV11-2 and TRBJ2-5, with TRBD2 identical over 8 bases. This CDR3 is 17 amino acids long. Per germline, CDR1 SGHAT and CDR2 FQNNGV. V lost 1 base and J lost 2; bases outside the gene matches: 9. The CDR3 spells CASSLGAAGGFQETQYF. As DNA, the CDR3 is TGTGCCAGCAGCTTAGGGGCGGCGGGGGGTTTTCAAGAGACCCAGTACTTC.

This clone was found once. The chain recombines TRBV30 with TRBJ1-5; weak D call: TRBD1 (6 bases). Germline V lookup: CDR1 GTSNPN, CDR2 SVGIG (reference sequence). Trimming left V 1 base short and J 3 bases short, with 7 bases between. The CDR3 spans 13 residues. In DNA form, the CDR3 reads TGTGCCTGGAGTGCAGGGGACAATCAGCCCCAGCATTTT. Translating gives CAWSAGDNQPQHF.

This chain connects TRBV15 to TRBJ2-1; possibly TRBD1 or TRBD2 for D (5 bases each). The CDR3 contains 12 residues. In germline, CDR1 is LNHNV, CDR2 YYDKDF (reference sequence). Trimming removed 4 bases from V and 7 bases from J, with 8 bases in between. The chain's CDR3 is CATSIEGNEQFF. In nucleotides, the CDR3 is TGTGCCACCAGCATAGAGGGGAATGAGCAGTTCTTC.